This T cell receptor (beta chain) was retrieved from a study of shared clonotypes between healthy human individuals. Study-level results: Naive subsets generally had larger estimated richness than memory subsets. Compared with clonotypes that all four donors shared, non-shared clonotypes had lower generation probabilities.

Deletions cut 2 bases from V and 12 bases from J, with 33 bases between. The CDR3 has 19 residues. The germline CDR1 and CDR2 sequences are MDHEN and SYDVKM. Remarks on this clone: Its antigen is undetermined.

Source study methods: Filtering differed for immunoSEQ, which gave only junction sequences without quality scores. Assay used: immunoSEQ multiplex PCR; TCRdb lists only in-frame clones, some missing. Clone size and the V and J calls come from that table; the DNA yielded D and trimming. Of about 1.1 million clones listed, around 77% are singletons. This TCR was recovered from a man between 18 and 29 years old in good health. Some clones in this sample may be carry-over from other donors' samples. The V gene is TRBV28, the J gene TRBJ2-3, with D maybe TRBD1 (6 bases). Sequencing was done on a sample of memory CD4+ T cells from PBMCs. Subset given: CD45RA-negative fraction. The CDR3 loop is CASSLRMDSSGRPTGPQYF. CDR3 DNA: TGTGCCAGCAGTTTACGTATGGACAGTTCAGGACGACCCACTGGGCCACAGTATTTT.